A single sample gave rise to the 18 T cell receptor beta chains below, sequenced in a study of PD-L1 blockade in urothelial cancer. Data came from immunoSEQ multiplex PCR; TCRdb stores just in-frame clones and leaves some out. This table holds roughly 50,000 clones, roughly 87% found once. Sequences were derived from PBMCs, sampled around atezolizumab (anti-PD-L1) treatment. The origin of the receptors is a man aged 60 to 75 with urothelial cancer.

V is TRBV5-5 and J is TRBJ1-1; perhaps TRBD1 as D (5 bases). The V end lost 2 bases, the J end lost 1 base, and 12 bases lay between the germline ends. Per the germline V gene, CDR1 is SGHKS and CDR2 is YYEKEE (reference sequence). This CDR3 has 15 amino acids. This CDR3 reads CASSLGAQGNTEAFF. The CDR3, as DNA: TGTGCCAGCAGCTTAGGGGCCCAAGGGAACACTGAAGCTTTCTTT.

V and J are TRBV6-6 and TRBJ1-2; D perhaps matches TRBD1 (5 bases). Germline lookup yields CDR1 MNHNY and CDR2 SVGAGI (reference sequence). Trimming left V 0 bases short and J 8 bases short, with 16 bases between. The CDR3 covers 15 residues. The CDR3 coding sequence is TGTGCCAGCAGTTACTCTCTAATGCGTCAGGGAGGCTACACCTTC. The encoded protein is CASSYSLMRQGGYTF.

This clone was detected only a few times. CDR3 in amino acids: CASSQQAGYYEQYF. CDR3 sequence (DNA): TGCGCCAGCAGCCAACAAGCGGGATACTACGAGCAGTACTTC. J is TRBJ2-7 and V is TRBV4-1; 7 positions agree with TRBD2. The CDR3 runs to 14 residues. Germline V CDR1 and CDR2: MGHRA, YSYEKL. J gave up 3 bases and V 2 bases, and 4 bases lay outside the gene matches.

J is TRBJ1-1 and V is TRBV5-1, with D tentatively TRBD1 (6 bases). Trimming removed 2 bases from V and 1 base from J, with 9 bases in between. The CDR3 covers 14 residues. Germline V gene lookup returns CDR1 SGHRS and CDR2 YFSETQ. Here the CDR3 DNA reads TGCGCCAGCAGCTTTGACAGGCAGAACACTGAAGCTTTCTTT. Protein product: CASSFDRQNTEAFF. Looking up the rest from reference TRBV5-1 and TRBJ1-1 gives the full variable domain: KAGVTQTPRYLIKTRGQQVTLSCSPISGHRSVSWYQQTPGQGLQFLFEYFSETQRNKGNFPGRFSGRQFSNSRSEMNVSTLELGDSALYLCASSFDRQNTEAFFGQGTRLTVV.

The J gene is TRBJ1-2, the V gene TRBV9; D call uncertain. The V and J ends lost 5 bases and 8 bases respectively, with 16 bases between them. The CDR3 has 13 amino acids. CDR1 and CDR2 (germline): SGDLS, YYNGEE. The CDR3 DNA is TGTGCCAGCAGTGACGGGCGGGTTGGGGGCTACACCTTC. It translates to CASSDGRVGGYTF. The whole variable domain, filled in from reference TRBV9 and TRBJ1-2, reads DSGVTQTPKHLITATGQRVTLRCSPRSGDLSVYWYQQSLDQGLQFLIQYYNGEERAKGNILERFSAQQFPDLHSELNLSSLELGDSALYFCASSDGRVGGYTFGSGTRLTVV.

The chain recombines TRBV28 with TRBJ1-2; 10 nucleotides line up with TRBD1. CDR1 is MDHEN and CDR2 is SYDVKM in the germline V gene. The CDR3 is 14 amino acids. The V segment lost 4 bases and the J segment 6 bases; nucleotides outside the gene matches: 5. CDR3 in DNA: TGTGCCAGCAGTTCGGGGACAGGGGCGGATGGCTACACCTTC. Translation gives CASSSGTGADGYTF.

CDR3 DNA sequence: TGTGCCAGCAGCTTAGGCGGGGAAAGCAATCAGCCCCAGCATTTT. The encoded protein is CASSLGGESNQPQHF. The J gene is TRBJ1-5, the V gene TRBV7-2, with D unresolved. CDR1 and CDR2 (germline): SGHTA, FQGNSA. CDR3 length: 15 residues. Between the trimmed V and J ends, which lost 1 base and 1 base, there was a span of 8 bases.

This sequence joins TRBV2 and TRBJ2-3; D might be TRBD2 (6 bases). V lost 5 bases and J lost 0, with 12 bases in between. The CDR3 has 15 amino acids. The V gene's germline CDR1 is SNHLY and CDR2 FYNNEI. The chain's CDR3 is CASSLNSGSTDTQYF. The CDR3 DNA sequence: TGTGCCAGCAGTCTAAATAGCGGAAGCACAGATACGCAGTATTTT.

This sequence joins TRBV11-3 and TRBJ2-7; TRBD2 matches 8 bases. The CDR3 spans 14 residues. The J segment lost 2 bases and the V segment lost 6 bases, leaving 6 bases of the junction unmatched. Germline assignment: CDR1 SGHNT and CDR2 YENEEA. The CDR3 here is CASRSGTSPYEQYF. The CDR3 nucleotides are TGTGCCAGCAGGTCCGGGACTAGTCCCTACGAGCAGTACTTC.

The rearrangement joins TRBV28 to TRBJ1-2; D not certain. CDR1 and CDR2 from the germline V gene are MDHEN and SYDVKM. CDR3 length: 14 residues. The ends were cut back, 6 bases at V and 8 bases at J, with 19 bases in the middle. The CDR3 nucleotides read TGTGCCAGCAGACCTGCGGGAGACGGGAAGGGCTACACCTTC. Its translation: CASRPAGDGKGYTF.

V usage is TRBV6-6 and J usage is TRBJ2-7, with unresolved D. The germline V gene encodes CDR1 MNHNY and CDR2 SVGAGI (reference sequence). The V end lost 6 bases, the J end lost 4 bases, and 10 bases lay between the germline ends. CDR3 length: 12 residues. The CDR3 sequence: CASSLDGYEQYF. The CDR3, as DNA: TGTGCCAGCAGCTTAGACGGGTACGAGCAGTACTTC.

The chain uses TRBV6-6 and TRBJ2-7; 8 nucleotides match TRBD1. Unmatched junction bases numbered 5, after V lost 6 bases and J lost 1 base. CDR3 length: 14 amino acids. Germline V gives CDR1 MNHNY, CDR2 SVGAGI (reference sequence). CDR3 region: CASSPGTGSYEQYF. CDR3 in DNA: TGTGCCAGCAGCCCCGGGACAGGATCCTACGAGCAGTACTTC.

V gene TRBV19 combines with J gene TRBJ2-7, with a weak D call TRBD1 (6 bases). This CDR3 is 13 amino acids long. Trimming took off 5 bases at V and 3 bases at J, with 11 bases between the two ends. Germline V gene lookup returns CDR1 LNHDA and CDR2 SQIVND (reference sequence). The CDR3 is CASSVDRFYEQYF. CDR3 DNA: TGTGCCAGTAGTGTGGACAGATTCTACGAGCAGTACTTC.

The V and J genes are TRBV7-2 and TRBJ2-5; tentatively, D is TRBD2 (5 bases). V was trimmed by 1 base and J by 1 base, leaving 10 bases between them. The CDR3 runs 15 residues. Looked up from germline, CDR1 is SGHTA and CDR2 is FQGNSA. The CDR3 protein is CASSLGRTLQETQYF. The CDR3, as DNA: TGTGCCAGCAGCTTAGGCCGGACTCTCCAAGAGACCCAGTACTTC.

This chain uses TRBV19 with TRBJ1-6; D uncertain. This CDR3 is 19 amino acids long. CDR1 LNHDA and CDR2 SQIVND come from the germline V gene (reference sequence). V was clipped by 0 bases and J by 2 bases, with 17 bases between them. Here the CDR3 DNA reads TGTGCCAGTAGTATAGATCTATTGAGAGGATCCACCTATAATTCACCCCTCCACTTT. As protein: CASSIDLLRGSTYNSPLHF.

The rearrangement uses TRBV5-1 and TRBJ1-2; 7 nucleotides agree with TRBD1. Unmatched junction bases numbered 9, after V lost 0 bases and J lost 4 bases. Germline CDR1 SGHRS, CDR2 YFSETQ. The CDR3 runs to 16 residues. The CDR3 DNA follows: TGCGCCAGCAGCTTGGGTGACAGGGCGGGTAGCTATGGCTACACCTTC. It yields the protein CASSLGDRAGSYGYTF.

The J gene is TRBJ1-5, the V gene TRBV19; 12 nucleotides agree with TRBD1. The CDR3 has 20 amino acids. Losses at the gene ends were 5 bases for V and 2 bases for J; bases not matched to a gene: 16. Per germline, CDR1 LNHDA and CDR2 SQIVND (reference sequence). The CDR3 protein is CASSEETGTGGVFGNQPQHF. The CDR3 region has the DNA TGTGCCAGTAGTGAAGAAACCGGGACAGGGGGCGTTTTTGGCAATCAGCCCCAGCATTTT. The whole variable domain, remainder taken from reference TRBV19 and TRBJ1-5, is DGGITQSPKYLFRKEGQNVTLSCEQNLNHDAMYWYRQDPGQGLRLIYYSQIVNDFQKGDIAEGYSVSREKKESFPLTVTSAQKNPTAFYLCASSEETGTGGVFGNQPQHFGDGTRLSIL.

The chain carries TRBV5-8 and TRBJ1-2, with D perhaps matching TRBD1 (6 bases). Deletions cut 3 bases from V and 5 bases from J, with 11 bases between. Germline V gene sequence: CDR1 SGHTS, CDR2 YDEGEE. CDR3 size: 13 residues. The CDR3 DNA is TGTGCCAGCAGCTGGGGAGGGGGTTATGGCTACACCTTC. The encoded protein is CASSWGGGYGYTF.